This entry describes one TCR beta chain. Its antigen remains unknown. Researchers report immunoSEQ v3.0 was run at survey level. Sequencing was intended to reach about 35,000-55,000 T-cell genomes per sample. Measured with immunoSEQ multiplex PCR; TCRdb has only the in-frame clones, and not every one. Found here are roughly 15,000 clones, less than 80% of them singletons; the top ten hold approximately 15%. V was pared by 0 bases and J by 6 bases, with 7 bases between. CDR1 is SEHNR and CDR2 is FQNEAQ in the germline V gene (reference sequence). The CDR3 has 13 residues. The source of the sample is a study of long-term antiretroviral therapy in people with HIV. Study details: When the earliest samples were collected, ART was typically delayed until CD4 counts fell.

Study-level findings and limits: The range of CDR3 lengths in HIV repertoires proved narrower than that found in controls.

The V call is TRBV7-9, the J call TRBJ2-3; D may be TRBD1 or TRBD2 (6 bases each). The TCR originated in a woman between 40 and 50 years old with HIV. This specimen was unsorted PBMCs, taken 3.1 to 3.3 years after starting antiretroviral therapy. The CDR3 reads CASSLAGGDTQYF. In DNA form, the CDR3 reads TGTGCCAGCAGCTTAGCGGGGGGCGATACGCAGTATTTT.